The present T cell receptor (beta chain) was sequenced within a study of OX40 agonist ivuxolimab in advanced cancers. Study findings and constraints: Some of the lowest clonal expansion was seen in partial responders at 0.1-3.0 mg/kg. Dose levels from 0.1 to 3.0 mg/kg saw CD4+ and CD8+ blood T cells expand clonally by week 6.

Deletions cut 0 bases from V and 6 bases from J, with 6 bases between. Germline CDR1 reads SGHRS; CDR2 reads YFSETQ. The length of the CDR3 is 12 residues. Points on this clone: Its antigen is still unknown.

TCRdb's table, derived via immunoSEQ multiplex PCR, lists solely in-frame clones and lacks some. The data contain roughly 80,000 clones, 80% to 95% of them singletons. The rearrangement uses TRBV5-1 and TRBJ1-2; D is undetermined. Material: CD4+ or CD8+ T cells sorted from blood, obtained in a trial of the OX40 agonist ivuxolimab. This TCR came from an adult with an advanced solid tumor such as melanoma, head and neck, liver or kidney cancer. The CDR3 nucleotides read TGCGCCAGCAGCTTGGCGCACAATGGCTACACCTTC. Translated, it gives CASSLAHNGYTF.